This T cell receptor beta chain emerged from a study of T-cell reconstitution after alpha-beta-depleted transplantation in children. Findings and caveats of the study: Expanded graft clones, several hundred of them, were reportedly the source of alpha-beta T cells about two months after transplant. T cells produced anew were the main source of T-cell counts and diversity one year after transplant.

This CDR3 is 14 amino acids long. Germline assignment: CDR1 MDHEN and CDR2 SYDVKM. This clonotype was observed a single time. Antigen specificity is unknown. Being one base from a much bigger clone, this may be a read error. Unique molecular identifiers were used to barcode this TCRbeta library. TCRdb reanalysed the PCR reads using MiXCR and keeps one entry per CDR3 protein. The sample lists a few hundred thousand distinct CDR3 sequences; 10% to 15% were seen once. The TCR was taken from a male patient between 5 and 17 years old who had a stem cell transplant for acute myeloid leukemia, so the T cells may come from the graft donor. The chain couples TRBV28 to TRBJ2-5; 11 bases map to TRBD1. Material: PBMCs, mostly from graft donor cells, obtained 360 days after TCRalphabeta/CD19-depleted stem cell transplant. The CDR3 is CSSVDRGPQETQYF. CDR3 DNA: TGTTCCAGCGTGGACAGGGGGCCGCAAGAGACCCAGTACTTC.